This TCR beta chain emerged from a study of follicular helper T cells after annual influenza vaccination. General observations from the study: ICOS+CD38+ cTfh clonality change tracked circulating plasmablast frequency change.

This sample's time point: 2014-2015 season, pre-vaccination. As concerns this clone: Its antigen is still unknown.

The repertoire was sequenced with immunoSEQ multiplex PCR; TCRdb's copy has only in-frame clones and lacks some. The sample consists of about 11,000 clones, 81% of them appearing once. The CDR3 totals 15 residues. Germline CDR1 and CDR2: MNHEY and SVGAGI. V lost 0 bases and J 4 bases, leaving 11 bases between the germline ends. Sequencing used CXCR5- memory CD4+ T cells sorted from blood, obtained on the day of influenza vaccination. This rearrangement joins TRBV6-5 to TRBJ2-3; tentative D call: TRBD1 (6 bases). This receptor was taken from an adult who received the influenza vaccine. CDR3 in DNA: TGTGCCAGCAGTTACTCCACTTCAGGGGCAGATACGCAGTATTTT. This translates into CASSYSTSGADTQYF.